This T cell receptor (beta chain) came from a study of T cell changes during pregnancy in multiple sclerosis (dated by TCRdb to about 2019). For context, the study as a whole: In women with multiple sclerosis, the researchers looked at how the T cell repertoire shifted as pregnancy progressed.

Counted from cysteine to phenylalanine, this CDR3 has 14 amino acids. The CDR3 DNA has 42 bases and is translated from base 1. V is cut by 5 bases and J by 2 bases, and the space between the germline ends is 11 bases. The germline V gene (reference sequence) sets CDR1 to MNHEY and CDR2 to SMNVEV. About this clone itself: It has no known antigen specificity. Within one base of it there is no much larger clone, and no base qualities were kept.

Preparation of the library involved the immunoSEQ multiplex PCR assay. Not all clones reach the TCRdb copy of this immuneACCESS table, which keeps in-frame sequences only. Checked studies attribute under half of the gap to unresolved V genes and leave the rest unexplained. The sample records more than 100,000 clones, around nine tenths of which are singletons. The ten biggest clones cover more than 0.85% of the sample. The TCR originated in a female donor with multiple sclerosis, enrolled in a pregnancy study. The chain was built from TRBV27 and TRBJ2-3; TRBD2 might be the D gene, on 6 matching bases. The starting material was peripheral blood, obtained after pregnancy. The CDR3 amino acid sequence is: CASSLSGFTDTQYF. Read as DNA, the sequence is TGTGCCAGCAGTCTAAGCGGGTTCACAGATACGCAGTATTTT.